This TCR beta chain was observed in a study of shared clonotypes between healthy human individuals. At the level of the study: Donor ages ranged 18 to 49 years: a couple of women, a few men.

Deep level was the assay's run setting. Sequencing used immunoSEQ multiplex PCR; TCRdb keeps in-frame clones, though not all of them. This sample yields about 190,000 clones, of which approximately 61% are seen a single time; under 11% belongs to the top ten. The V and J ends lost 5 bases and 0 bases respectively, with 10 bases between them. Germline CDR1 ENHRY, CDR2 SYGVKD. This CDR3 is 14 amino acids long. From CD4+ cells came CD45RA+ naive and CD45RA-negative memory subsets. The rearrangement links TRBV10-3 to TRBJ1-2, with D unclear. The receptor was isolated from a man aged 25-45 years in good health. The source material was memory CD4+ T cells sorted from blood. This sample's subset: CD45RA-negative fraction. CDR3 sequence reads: CAISPEIANYGYTF. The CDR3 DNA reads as TGTGCCATCAGTCCCGAGATAGCTAACTATGGCTACACCTTC.